This TCR beta chain derives from a study of T-cell memory formation after mild COVID-19. V lost 1 base and J 2 bases, leaving 8 bases between the germline ends. The germline CDR1 and CDR2 sequences are LNHDA and SQIVND (reference sequence). This CDR3 is built from 14 residues. Points from the study as a whole: Chiefly within CM and EM were the contracting CD4+ clones; CD8+ ones were within EMRA.

TCRdb used MiXCR to reprocess the 5' RACE reads, holding one entry per CDR3 protein. This sample has approximately 480,000 distinct CDR3 sequences, with about 20% found just once. A few counts support this clonotype. Its target is not known. Sequenced input: PBMCs or a T cell subset sorted from them (not recorded which). The clonotype originates from an adult woman who had mild COVID-19 (a few samples of this study predate the infection). Cell type and time point are not known. The V call is TRBV19, the J call TRBJ1-1; D perhaps matches TRBD1 (5 bases). CDR3 bases: TGTGCCAGTAGTATAGGGGGGACCAACACTGAAGCTTTCTTT. Encoded protein: CASSIGGTNTEAFF.